These T cell receptor beta chains were read from a single sample in a study of cytomegalovirus exposure and HLA in healthy donors. The protocol was immunoSEQ multiplex PCR, while the TCRdb copy is restricted to in-frame clones and leaves out a portion. The sample records 150,000 to 200,000 clones, about four fifths being singletons. The sample taken for sequencing was PBMCs. All receptors come from a woman aged 30 to 39 in good health and CMV-seropositive. Both conserved end residues are part of each CDR3. A D gene is named only where the DNA matches it firmly. Some rows have no size entry. The others give once, few or many, or a class for an expanded clone.

j_gene | v_gene | abundance | d_gene | len | CDR3aa | CDR3nt
TRBJ2-1 | TRBV4-2 | NA | TRBD2 | 18 | CASRELAGGQSSYNEQFF | TGTGCCAGCAGAGAACTAGCGGGGGGCCAGAGCTCCTACAATGAGCAGTTCTTC
TRBJ1-2 | TRBV9 | NA | NA | 14 | CASSVGGTNYGYTF | TGTGCCAGCAGCGTGGGGGGGACTAACTATGGCTACACCTTC
TRBJ1-1 | TRBV10-1 | NA | NA | 15 | CASSGLRVAGTEAFF | TGCGCCAGCAGTGGTCTCAGGGTTGCCGGCACTGAAGCTTTCTTT
TRBJ1-2 | TRBV5-1 | NA | NA | 15 | CASSLDGVEVGGYTF | TGCGCCAGCAGCCTAGACGGAGTGGAGGTTGGCGGCTACACCTTC
TRBJ2-1 | TRBV19 | NA | TRBD2 | 16 | CASNTPVGLAGGEQFF | TGTGCCAGTAACACCCCAGTGGGGCTAGCGGGGGGCGAGCAGTTCTTC
TRBJ1-2 | TRBV19 | NA | TRBD1 | 16 | CASSIPRGPKDYGYTF | TGTGCCAGTAGTATACCAAGGGGGCCGAAGGACTATGGCTACACCTTC
TRBJ2-7 | TRBV6-5 | NA | TRBD2 | 15 | CASSYSPSGSYEQYF | TGTGCCAGCAGTTACTCTCCTAGCGGAAGTTACGAGCAGTACTTC
TRBJ1-2 | TRBV27 | NA | NA | 15 | CASGRTVGFIYGYTF | TGTGCCAGCGGCAGGACAGTCGGCTTCATCTATGGCTACACCTTC
TRBJ2-3 | TRBV14 | NA | TRBD2 | 12 | CASRQSGANQYF | TGTGCCAGCAGACAAAGCGGGGCGAATCAGTATTTT
TRBJ1-2 | TRBV29-1 | NA | TRBD1 | 12 | CSVERGTGWHTF | TGCAGCGTTGAACGAGGGACAGGCTGGCACACCTTC
TRBJ2-3 | TRBV2 | NA | NA | 15 | CASSERREDTDTQYF | TGTGCCAGCAGTGAGAGAAGGGAGGACACAGATACGCAGTATTTT
TRBJ2-7 | TRBV6-6 | NA | TRBD2 | 14 | CASRREGRGDEQYF | TGTGCCAGCAGGCGTGAGGGGAGGGGCGACGAGCAGTACTTC
TRBJ2-5 | TRBV6-6 | NA | NA | 14 | CASSYSDLKETQYF | TGTGCCAGCAGTTACTCCGACTTAAAAGAGACCCAGTACTTC
TRBJ2-3 | TRBV7-9 | NA | TRBD1 | 15 | CASSPGTGGRDTQYF | TGTGCCAGCAGCCCCGGGACAGGAGGTAGAGATACGCAGTATTTT
TRBJ2-1 | TRBV19 | few | NA | 15 | CASSIPTSWTNEQFF | TGTGCCAGTAGTATACCGACTAGTTGGACCAATGAGCAGTTCTTC
TRBJ2-7 | TRBV6-6 | NA | NA | 13 | CASSSGGLDEQYF | TGTGCCAGCAGTTCGGGCGGGCTCGACGAGCAGTACTTC
TRBJ2-1 | TRBV29-1 | NA | NA | 13 | CSVEVSSYNEQFF | TGCAGCGTTGAGGTGAGCTCCTACAATGAGCAGTTCTTC